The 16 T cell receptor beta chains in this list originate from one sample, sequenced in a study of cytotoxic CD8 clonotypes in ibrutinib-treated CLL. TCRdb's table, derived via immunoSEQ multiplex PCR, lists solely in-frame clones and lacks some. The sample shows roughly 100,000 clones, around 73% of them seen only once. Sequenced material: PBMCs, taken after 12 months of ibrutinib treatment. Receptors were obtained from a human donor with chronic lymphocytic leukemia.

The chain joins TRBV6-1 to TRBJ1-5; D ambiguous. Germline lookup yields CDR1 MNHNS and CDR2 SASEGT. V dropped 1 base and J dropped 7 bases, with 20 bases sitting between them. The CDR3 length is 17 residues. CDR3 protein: CASSEEEKWSAWQPQHF. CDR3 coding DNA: TGTGCCAGCAGTGAAGAGGAGAAGTGGTCCGCTTGGCAGCCCCAGCATTTT.

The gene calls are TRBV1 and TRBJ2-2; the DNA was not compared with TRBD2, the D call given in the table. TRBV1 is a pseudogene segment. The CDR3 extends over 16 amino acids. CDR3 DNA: TGCACCAGCAGCCAAGATCCACTACGGGGGGGCCGGGAGCTGTTTTTT. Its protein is CTSSQDPLRGGRELFF.

CDR3 DNA: TGTGCCACCAGCAGGACAGGGCCTCAGCCCCAGCATTTT. The encoded protein is CATSRTGPQPQHF. The chain carries TRBV15 and TRBJ1-5; the match to TRBD1 covers 7 bases. The CDR3 is 13 residues long. The trim removed 3 bases at V and 6 bases at J, leaving 2 bases unmatched. CDR1 is LNHNV and CDR2 is YYDKDF in the germline V gene (reference sequence).

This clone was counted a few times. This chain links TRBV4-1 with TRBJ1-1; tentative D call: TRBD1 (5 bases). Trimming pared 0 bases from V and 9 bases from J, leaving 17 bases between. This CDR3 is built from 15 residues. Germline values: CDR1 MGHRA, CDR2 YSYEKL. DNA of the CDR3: TGCGCCAGCAGCCAAGATAACGGCCCAGGGCAGAAAGCTTTCTTT. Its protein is CASSQDNGPGQKAFF.

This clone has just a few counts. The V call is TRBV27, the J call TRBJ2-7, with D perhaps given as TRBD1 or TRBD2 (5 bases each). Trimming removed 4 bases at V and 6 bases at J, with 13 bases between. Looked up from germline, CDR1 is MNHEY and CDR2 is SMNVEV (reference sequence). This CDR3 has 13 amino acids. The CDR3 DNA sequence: TGTGCCAGCAGTTCCCGGGACGGTCTCGAGCAGTACTTC. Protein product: CASSSRDGLEQYF.

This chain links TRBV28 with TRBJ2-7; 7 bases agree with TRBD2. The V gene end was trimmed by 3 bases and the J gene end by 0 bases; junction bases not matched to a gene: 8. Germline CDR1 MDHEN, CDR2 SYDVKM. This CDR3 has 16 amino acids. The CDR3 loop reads CASSFSLAALSYEQYF. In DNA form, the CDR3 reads TGTGCCAGCAGTTTTTCTCTAGCGGCTCTCTCCTACGAGCAGTACTTC.

The CDR3 loop is CASSPGASGGLSSGANVLTF. DNA for the CDR3: TGTGCCAGCTCACCAGGGGCTAGCGGGGGACTTAGCTCTGGGGCCAACGTCCTGACTTTC. The chain links TRBV18 to TRBJ2-6; 10 bases align to TRBD2. This CDR3 has 20 residues. The V segment lost 2 bases and the J segment 0 bases; nucleotides outside the gene matches: 10. CDR1 KGHSH and CDR2 LQKENI come from the germline V gene. Variable domain in full (rest from reference TRBV18 and TRBJ2-6): NAGVMQNPRHLVRRRGQEARLRCSPMKGHSHVYWYRQLPEEGLKFMVYLQKENIIDESGMPKERFSAEFPKEGPSILRIQQVVRGDSAAYFCASSPGASGGLSSGANVLTFGAGSRLTVL.

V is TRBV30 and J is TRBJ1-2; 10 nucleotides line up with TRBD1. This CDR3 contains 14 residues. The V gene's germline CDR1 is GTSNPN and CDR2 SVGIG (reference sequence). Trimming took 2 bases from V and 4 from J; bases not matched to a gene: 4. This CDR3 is CAWSRTGGGYGYTF. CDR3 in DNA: TGTGCCTGGAGTCGGACAGGGGGTGGCTATGGCTACACCTTC.

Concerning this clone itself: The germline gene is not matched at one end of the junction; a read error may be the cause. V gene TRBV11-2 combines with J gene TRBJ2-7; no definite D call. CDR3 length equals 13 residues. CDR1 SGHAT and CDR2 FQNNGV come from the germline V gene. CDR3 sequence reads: CASSQDRSYEQYF. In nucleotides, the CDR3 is TGCGCCAGCAGCCAGGACCGCTCCTACGAGCAGTACTTC.

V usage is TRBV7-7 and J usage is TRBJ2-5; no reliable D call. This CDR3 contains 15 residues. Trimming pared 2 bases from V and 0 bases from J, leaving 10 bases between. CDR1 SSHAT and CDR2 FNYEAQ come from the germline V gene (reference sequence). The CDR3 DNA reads TGTGCCAGCAGCTTAATGCCCAGTAACCAAGAGACCCAGTACTTC. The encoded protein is CASSLMPSNQETQYF.

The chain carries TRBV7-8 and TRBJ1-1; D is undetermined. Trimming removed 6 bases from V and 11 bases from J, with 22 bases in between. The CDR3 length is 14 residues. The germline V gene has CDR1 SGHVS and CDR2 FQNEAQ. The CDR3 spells CASSPPGVPMGAFF. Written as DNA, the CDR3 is TGTGCCAGCAGTCCGCCGGGCGTGCCGATGGGGGCTTTCTTT. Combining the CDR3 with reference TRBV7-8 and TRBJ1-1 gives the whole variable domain GAGVSQSPRYKVAKRGQDVALRCDPISGHVSLFWYQQALGQGPEFLTYFQNEAQLDKSGLPSDRFFAERPEGSVSTLKIQRTQQEDSAVYLCASSPPGVPMGAFFGQGTRLTVV.

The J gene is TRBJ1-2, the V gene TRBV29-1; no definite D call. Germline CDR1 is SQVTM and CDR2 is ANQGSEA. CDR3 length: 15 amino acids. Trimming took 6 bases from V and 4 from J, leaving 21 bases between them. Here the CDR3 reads CSVAVQARRPYGYTF. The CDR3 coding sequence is TGCAGCGTCGCGGTCCAAGCTAGACGGCCCTATGGCTACACCTTC.

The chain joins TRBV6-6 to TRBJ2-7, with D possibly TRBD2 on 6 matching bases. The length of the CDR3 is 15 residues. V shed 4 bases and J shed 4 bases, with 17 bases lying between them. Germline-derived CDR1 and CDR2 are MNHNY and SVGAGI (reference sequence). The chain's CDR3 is CASSLAGTRRYEQYF. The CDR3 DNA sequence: TGTGCCAGCAGTTTGGCGGGGACCCGGAGGTACGAGCAGTACTTC.

This CDR3 is CAWSVGYSGNTIYF. The CDR3 bases are TGTGCCTGGAGTGTGGGGTACTCTGGAAACACCATATATTTT. The chain has TRBV30 and TRBJ1-3; D ambiguous. Germline CDR1 GTSNPN, CDR2 SVGIG (reference sequence). CDR3 length: 14 amino acids. The V gene lost 0 bases and the J gene lost 0 bases, with 6 bases spanning the gap.

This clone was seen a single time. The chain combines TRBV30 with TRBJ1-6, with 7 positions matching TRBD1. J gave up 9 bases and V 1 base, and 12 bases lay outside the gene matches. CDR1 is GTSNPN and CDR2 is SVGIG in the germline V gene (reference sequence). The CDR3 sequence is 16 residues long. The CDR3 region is CAWSGAGGALSSPLHF. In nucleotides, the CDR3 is TGTGCCTGGAGTGGGGCAGGGGGAGCTTTAAGTTCACCCCTCCACTTT.

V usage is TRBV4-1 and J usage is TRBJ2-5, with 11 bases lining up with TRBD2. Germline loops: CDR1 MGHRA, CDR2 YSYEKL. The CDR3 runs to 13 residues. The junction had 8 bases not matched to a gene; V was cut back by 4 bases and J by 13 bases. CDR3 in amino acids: CASSPASGGRRYF. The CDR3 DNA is TGCGCCAGCAGCCCCGCTAGCGGGGGGCGTCGGTACTTC.